This record concerns one T cell receptor beta chain sequence. The antigen is undetermined. There are 14 residues in the CDR3. Germline CDR1 is MNHEY and CDR2 is SMNVEV (reference sequence). V gave up 5 bases and J gave up 7 bases; unmatched junction bases: 3. This sample was included in a study of OX40 agonist ivuxolimab in advanced cancers. Across the whole study: Ivuxolimab is an agonistic anti-OX40 (CD134) antibody, and patients were treated with it. Dose-escalation subjects each had hepatocellular carcinoma, melanoma, renal cell or head and neck cancer.

Cycle 7 day 1, cycle 4 day 1, and baseline were the timepoints at which blood was sampled. Assay: immunoSEQ multiplex PCR; the TCRdb copy retains only in-frame clones and omits some. This table has just over 90,000 clones, about 92% appearing once. The study, taken as a whole, reports: Researchers did not determine the expanded peripheral T cells' antigen specificity.

This sequence joins TRBV27 and TRBJ2-1, with 12 bases that match TRBD2. This receptor was obtained from an adult with an advanced solid tumor such as melanoma, head and neck, liver or kidney cancer. Sequences were derived from CD4+ or CD8+ T cells sorted from blood, sampled in a trial of the OX40 agonist ivuxolimab. The CDR3 DNA sequence: TGTGCCAGCAGTCACCTAGCGGGGGGGAATGAGCAGTTCTTC. Its translation: CASSHLAGGNEQFF.